A selection of T cell receptor beta chains follows, all from one sample in a study of T cells in Graves' hyperthyroidism and ophthalmopathy. TCRdb re-derived calls from the multiplex PCR reads in MiXCR, one entry per CDR3 protein. The data hold hundreds of thousands of distinct CDR3 sequences, with approximately 40% observed a single time. The specimen was blood. These receptors originate from a man between 18 and 29 years old with Graves' hyperthyroidism. The CDR3 runs from the conserved cysteine through the conserved F or W. D genes are given only for firm matches. Clone size appears in some rows only: once, few, many, or a class for an expanded clone.

D gene	CDR3 length	V gene	J gene	clone size	CDR3 protein	CDR3 DNA
-	12	TRBV29-1	TRBJ1-2	-	CSVEAQGYGYTF	TGCAGCGTTGAAGCGCAGGGCTATGGCTACACCTTC
-	14	TRBV12-5	TRBJ1-1	-	CASGLGAENTEAFF	TGTGCTAGTGGCCTAGGAGCCGAGAACACTGAAGCTTTCTTT
-	16	TRBV28	TRBJ2-7	-	CASSLSRDRTSYEQYF	TGTGCCAGCAGTTTGAGCCGAGACAGGACATCCTACGAGCAGTACTTC
TRBD2	17	TRBV20-1	TRBJ2-2	-	CSARPKGGRKNTGELFF	TGCAGTGCTAGACCCAAGGGCGGGAGAAAGAACACCGGGGAGCTGTTTTTT
-	13	TRBV12-3/TRBV12-4	TRBJ2-7	few	CAWVGVAEDEQYF	TGTGCTTGGGTAGGGGTCGCGGAGGACGAGCAGTACTTC
-	11	TRBV20-1	TRBJ2-5	few	CSAGGFETQYF	TGCAGTGCTGGGGGGTTCGAGACCCAGTACTTC
-	17	TRBV4-1	TRBJ2-7	few	CASSQDRGGPVIEKQYF	TGCGCCAGCAGCCAAGATCGAGGTGGACCAGTTATTGAGAAGCAGTACTTC
-	13	TRBV19	TRBJ1-1	many	CASRDGMNTEAFF	TGTGCCAGTAGGGACGGGATGAACACTGAAGCTTTCTTT
-	13	TRBV6-6	TRBJ2-2	few	CASSYSSPGELFF	TGTGCCAGCAGTTACTCGAGTCCCGGGGAGCTGTTTTTT
TRBD2	16	TRBV5-1	TRBJ2-7	-	CASSLEPSGRAREQYF	TGCGCCAGCAGCTTGGAACCTAGCGGGAGGGCCAGGGAGCAGTACTTC
TRBD1	15	TRBV7-6	TRBJ1-4	-	CASSAGRGHGEKLFF	TGTGCCAGCAGCGCAGGCAGGGGGCACGGTGAAAAACTGTTTTTT
TRBD1	17	TRBV2	TRBJ1-6	-	CASSLRQGASYNSPLHF	TGTGCCAGCAGTTTGCGGCAGGGGGCCTCCTATAATTCACCCCTCCACTTT
-	12	TRBV7-3	TRBJ2-2	-	CASSPQARELFF	TGTGCCAGCAGCCCCCAAGCCAGGGAGCTGTTTTTT
TRBD2	14	TRBV11-2	TRBJ2-2	few	CASSTGTSTGELFF	TGTGCCAGCAGCACTGGGACTAGCACCGGGGAGCTGTTTTTT
TRBD2	15	TRBV11-2	TRBJ2-5	few	CASSLGVAGEETQYF	TGTGCCAGCAGCTTAGGAGTAGCGGGGGAAGAGACCCAGTACTTC
-	15	TRBV9	TRBJ2-5	-	CASSTLSGYQETQYF	TGTGCCAGCAGCACCCTCAGCGGCTACCAAGAGACCCAGTACTTC
-	14	TRBV19	TRBJ1-6	many	CASSKGNEVSPLHF	TGTGCCAGTAGTAAGGGGAACGAGGTCTCACCCCTCCACTTT
-	19	TRBV7-8	TRBJ1-1	-	CASSLGVGHPSVGKTEAFF	TGTGCCAGCAGCTTAGGTGTGGGACACCCCTCGGTGGGAAAAACTGAAGCTTTCTTT
TRBD1	16	TRBV7-9	TRBJ2-5	-	CASRGQDRFPMETQYF	TGTGCCAGCAGGGGGCAGGACAGGTTCCCTATGGAGACCCAGTACTTC
TRBD1	14	TRBV20-1	TRBJ1-3	many	CSARGTVVGNTIYF	TGCAGTGCTAGGGGGACAGTAGTGGGAAACACCATATATTTT
TRBD1	15	TRBV9	TRBJ2-2	few	CASSVDRERAGELFF	TGTGCCAGCAGCGTCGACAGGGAAAGGGCCGGGGAGCTGTTTTTT
-	15	TRBV12-3/TRBV12-4	TRBJ2-5	-	CASSPGTEYQETQYF	TGTGCCAGCAGTCCCGGTACAGAGTACCAAGAGACCCAGTACTTC
-	17	TRBV20-1	TRBJ1-5	-	CSVADPRARYSNQPQHF	TGCAGTGTGGCAGACCCCCGGGCACGATATAGCAATCAGCCCCAGCATTTT
-	13	TRBV29-1	TRBJ2-7	few	CSVEENRDYEQYF	TGCAGCGTTGAAGAAAACAGAGACTACGAGCAGTACTTC
-	14	TRBV7-6	TRBJ2-2	many	CASSPSSATGELFF	TGTGCCAGCAGCCCGAGTTCTGCGACCGGGGAGCTGTTTTTT
-	12	TRBV20-1	TRBJ2-7	many	CSATTASYEQYF	TGCAGTGCCACGACGGCTTCCTACGAGCAGTACTTC
TRBD2	19	TRBV24-1	TRBJ2-3	once	CASSPRTVTSGRPTDTQYF	TGTGCCAGCAGCCCTAGGACGGTGACTAGCGGGAGGCCCACAGATACGCAGTATTTT
TRBD1	13	TRBV10-2	TRBJ1-2	many	CASSDRGPGGYTF	TGCGCCAGCAGTGACAGGGGGCCAGGGGGCTACACCTTC
-	14	TRBV5-6	TRBJ1-4	-	CASSSPAGNEKLFF	TGTGCCAGCAGCTCCCCAGCGGGTAATGAAAAACTGTTTTTT
-	14	TRBV7-9	TRBJ2-7	once	CASSWDPGNYEQYF	TGTGCCAGCAGCTGGGATCCGGGGAACTACGAGCAGTACTTC
TRBD1	15	TRBV6-5	TRBJ2-5	-	CASSVGDRGRETQYF	TGTGCCAGCAGTGTTGGGGACAGGGGGCGGGAGACCCAGTACTTC
TRBD1	14	TRBV2	TRBJ1-2	many	CASIGTGGNYGYTF	TGTGCCAGCATTGGAACAGGGGGAAACTATGGCTACACCTTC
TRBD1	14	TRBV9	TRBJ1-2	many	CASSGQGQLYGYTF	TGTGCCAGCAGCGGACAGGGTCAACTCTATGGCTACACCTTC
-	15	TRBV5-5	TRBJ1-5	few	CASSLHGVSIQPQHF	TGTGCCAGCAGCTTGCACGGGGTTAGTATTCAGCCCCAGCATTTT
-	11	TRBV20-1	TRBJ1-3	few	CSAENGNTIYF	TGCAGTGCGGAGAATGGGAACACCATATATTTT
-	13	TRBV15	TRBJ1-5	-	CATSSQWGQPQHF	TGTGCCACCAGCAGCCAATGGGGGCAGCCCCAGCATTTT
-	14	TRBV6-5	TRBJ1-6	-	CASTSWGNNSPLHF	TGTGCCAGCACCAGTTGGGGGAATAATTCACCCCTCCACTTT
-	14	TRBV13	TRBJ2-7	few	CASSSGYSSYEQYF	TGTGCCAGCAGTTCGGGGTACAGCTCCTACGAGCAGTACTTC
-	12	TRBV7-2	TRBJ1-1	few	CASSPLWETAFF	TGTGCCAGCAGTCCCCTCTGGGAGACGGCTTTCTTT
TRBD2	14	TRBV7-6	TRBJ2-7	-	CASSKGEGAIEQYF	TGTGCCAGCAGCAAAGGGGAGGGAGCGATCGAGCAGTACTTC
-	16	TRBV4-1	TRBJ2-6	-	CASSQLGLTGANVLTF	TGCGCCAGCAGCCAATTGGGTCTGACTGGGGCCAACGTCCTGACTTTC
-	15	TRBV20-1	TRBJ1-4	few	CSARLKFDLLEKLFF	TGCAGTGCTAGACTAAAATTCGACTTGTTAGAAAAACTGTTTTTT
TRBD1	15	TRBV10-3	TRBJ1-6	-	CASSEARQGWSPLHF	TGTGCCAGCAGTGAAGCCCGACAGGGGTGGTCACCCCTCCACTTT
TRBD2	16	TRBV7-2	TRBJ2-7	-	CATRTSGRGSSYEQYF	TGTGCCACCCGGACTAGCGGGAGGGGGAGCTCCTACGAGCAGTACTTC
TRBD1	13	TRBV29-1	TRBJ2-2	many	CSVGDRETGELFF	TGCAGCGTTGGCGACAGGGAGACCGGGGAGCTGTTTTTT
TRBD1	14	TRBV2	TRBJ1-2	-	CASSSRQGGYGYTF	TGTGCCAGCAGTAGCCGACAGGGAGGATATGGCTACACCTTC
TRBD2	18	TRBV14	TRBJ2-2	-	CASSQWTVSGGAAGELFF	TGTGCCAGCAGCCAATGGACCGTAAGCGGGGGGGCAGCCGGGGAGCTGTTTTTT
-	12	TRBV10-3	TRBJ2-2	-	CAIQGTQGELFF	TGTGCCATCCAGGGAACCCAGGGGGAGCTGTTTTTT
-	12	TRBV12-3/TRBV12-4	TRBJ2-5	-	CASSYGGEAQYF	TGTGCCAGCAGTTACGGGGGAGAGGCCCAGTACTTC
-	13	TRBV2	TRBJ1-4	many	CASSEWIGEKLFF	TGTGCCAGCAGTGAATGGATAGGTGAAAAACTGTTTTTT
-	13	TRBV19	TRBJ2-7	few	CASSRDFDYEQYF	TGTGCCAGTAGTCGGGACTTCGACTACGAGCAGTACTTC
TRBD1	13	TRBV12-3/TRBV12-4	TRBJ2-7	-	CASRPDRGYEQYF	TGTGCCAGCAGGCCGGACAGGGGCTACGAGCAGTACTTC